The sequence of this T cell receptor beta chain was determined in a study of vaccination effects on CD4 cells after COVID-19. Study-level findings and limits: Researchers reported few convalescent patients and no early post-infection timepoints in the study.

This clone has a handful of counts. Its specificity is not known. ViraFEST expansion of antigen-specific CD4+ T cells with viral peptide pools preceded sequencing. Cultured cells yielded isolated CD4+ T cells after nine to ten days. Among the vaccine recipients, none had a prior SARS-CoV-2 infection, and nucleocapsid antibodies were negative. Supplemented with roughly 9 IU/ml IL-2 and about 10 ug/ml peptides, a few million PBMC per well were kept in culture. Assay used: immunoSEQ multiplex PCR; TCRdb lists only in-frame clones, some missing. This table holds about 73,000 clones, approximately 72% found once. The CDR3 loop spans 16 amino acids. Trimming pared 2 bases from V and 4 bases from J, leaving 15 bases between. Germline V gene sequence: CDR1 KGHSH, CDR2 LQKENI.

Here the sequenced sample was CD4+ T cells from PBMCs cultured with HCoV-NL63 spike peptides, taken before COVID-19 vaccination. The chain carries TRBV18 and TRBJ1-3; D is ambiguous. The receptor was derived from a human donor who received a COVID-19 vaccine. CDR3: CASSPREKSTGNTIYF. CDR3 nucleotides: TGTGCCAGCTCACCAAGGGAGAAGTCCACGGGAAACACCATATATTTT.